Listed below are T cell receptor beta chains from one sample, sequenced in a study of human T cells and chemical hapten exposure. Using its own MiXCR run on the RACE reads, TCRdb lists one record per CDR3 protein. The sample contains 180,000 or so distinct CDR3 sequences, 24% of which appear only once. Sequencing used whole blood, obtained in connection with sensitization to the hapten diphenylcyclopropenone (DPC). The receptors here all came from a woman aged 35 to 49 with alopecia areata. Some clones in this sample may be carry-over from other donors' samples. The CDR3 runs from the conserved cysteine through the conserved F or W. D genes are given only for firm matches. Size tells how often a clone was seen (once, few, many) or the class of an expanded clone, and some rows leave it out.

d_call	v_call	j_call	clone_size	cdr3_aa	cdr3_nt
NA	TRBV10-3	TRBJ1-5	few	CAISDSINQPQHF	TGTGCCATCAGTGACAGCATCAATCAGCCCCAGCATTTT
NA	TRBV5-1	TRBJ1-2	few	CASSLVEGDGYTF	TGCGCCAGCAGCTTGGTGGAGGGCGATGGCTACACCTTC
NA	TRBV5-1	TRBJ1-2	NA	CASSFPGQANYGYTF	TGCGCCAGCAGCTTCCCGGGCCAAGCTAACTATGGCTACACCTTC
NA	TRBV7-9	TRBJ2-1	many	CASRLMNEQFF	TGTGCCAGCAGACTCATGAATGAGCAGTTCTTC
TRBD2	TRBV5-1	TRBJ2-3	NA	CASSQRGEGPDTQYF	TGCGCCAGCAGCCAGCGGGGGGAAGGCCCAGATACGCAGTATTTT
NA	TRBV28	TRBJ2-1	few	CASTRGYEQFF	TGTGCCAGCACCCGGGGGTATGAGCAGTTCTTC
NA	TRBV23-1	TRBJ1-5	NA	CASNYLAGRQPQHF	TGCGCCAGCAATTATTTGGCAGGGAGACAGCCCCAGCATTTT
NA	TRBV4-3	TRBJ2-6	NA	CASSQDSSSARGNSGANVLTF	TGCGCCAGCAGCCAAGACTCCTCTTCGGCCAGGGGAAACTCTGGGGCCAACGTCCTGACTTTC
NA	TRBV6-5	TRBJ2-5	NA	CASRDVSLAETQYF	TGTGCCAGCAGGGATGTGAGCCTGGCAGAGACCCAGTACTTC
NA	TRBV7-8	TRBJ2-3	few	CASGGTDTQYF	TGTGCCAGCGGTGGCACAGATACGCAGTATTTT
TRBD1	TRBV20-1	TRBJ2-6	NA	CSAPDRAGANVLTF	TGCAGTGCTCCGGACAGGGCTGGGGCCAACGTCCTGACTTTC
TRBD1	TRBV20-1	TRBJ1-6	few	CSVSPPPGQRYNSPLHF	TGCAGTGTCTCTCCCCCCCCGGGACAGCGGTATAATTCACCCCTCCACTTT
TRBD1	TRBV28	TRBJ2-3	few	CASSLQGAPNAQYF	TGTGCCAGCAGTTTGCAGGGGGCACCCAACGCGCAGTATTTT
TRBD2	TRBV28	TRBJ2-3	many	CASSQAGAVDTQYF	TGTGCCAGCAGTCAAGCGGGAGCGGTCGATACGCAGTATTTT
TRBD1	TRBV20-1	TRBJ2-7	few	CSAPAQGAYEQYF	TGCAGTGCCCCAGCCCAGGGGGCCTACGAGCAGTACTTC
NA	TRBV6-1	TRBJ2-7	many	CASSEAVGFYEQYF	TGTGCCAGCAGTGAAGCGGTCGGTTTCTACGAGCAGTACTTC
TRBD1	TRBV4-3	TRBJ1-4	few	CASSQELPGQANEKLFF	TGCGCCAGCAGCCAAGAATTACCGGGACAGGCTAATGAAAAACTGTTTTTT
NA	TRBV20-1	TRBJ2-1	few	CSARDAGTGNEQFF	TGCAGTGCTAGAGATGCCGGGACTGGCAATGAGCAGTTCTTC
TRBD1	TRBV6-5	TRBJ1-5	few	CASSSQGGSNQPQHF	TGTGCCAGCAGTTCGCAGGGGGGAAGCAATCAGCCCCAGCATTTT
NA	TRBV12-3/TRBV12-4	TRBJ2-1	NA	CASSSPKKQFF	TGTGCCAGCAGTTCGCCAAAGAAGCAGTTCTTC
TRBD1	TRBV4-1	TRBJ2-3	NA	CASSPQGAQDTQYF	TGCGCCAGCAGCCCACAGGGGGCCCAAGATACGCAGTATTTT
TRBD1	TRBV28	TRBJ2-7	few	CASSLFVSNRGSEQYF	TGTGCCAGCAGTTTATTCGTATCGAACAGGGGATCAGAGCAGTACTTC
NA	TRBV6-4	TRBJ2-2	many	CASGPSESPGELFF	TGTGCCAGCGGACCATCAGAATCCCCCGGGGAGCTGTTTTTT
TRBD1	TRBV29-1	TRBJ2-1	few	CSVGDRGIRNEQFF	TGCAGCGTCGGCGACAGGGGAATTAGAAATGAGCAGTTCTTC
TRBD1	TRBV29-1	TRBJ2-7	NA	CSVRSGTVSYEQYF	TGCAGCGTGCGTTCCGGGACAGTCTCCTACGAGCAGTACTTC
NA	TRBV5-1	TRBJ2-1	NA	CASSSGSRFLLPNEQFF	TGCGCCAGCAGCTCAGGGTCCCGCTTTCTGCTCCCGAATGAGCAGTTCTTC
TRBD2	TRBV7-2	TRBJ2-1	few	CASSLHSSGGFFYNEQFF	TGTGCCAGCAGCTTACACTCTAGCGGGGGGTTTTTCTACAATGAGCAGTTCTTC
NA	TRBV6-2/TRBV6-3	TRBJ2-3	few	CASRGDGRGEATTDTQYF	TGTGCCAGCCGAGGGGACGGAAGGGGCGAAGCAACCACAGATACGCAGTATTTT
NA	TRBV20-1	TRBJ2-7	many	CSAPKLQGEEQYF	TGCAGTGCCCCTAAGCTACAGGGAGAAGAGCAGTACTTC
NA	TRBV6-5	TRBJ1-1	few	CASSLEGTMNTEAFF	TGTGCCAGCAGTCTCGAGGGAACCATGAACACTGAAGCTTTCTTT
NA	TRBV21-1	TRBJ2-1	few	CASSKRPSGSNEQFF	TGTGCCAGCAGCAAACGCCCTAGCGGGAGCAATGAGCAGTTCTTC
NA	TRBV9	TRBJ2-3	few	CASSPRTGGTDTQYF	TGTGCCAGCAGCCCCCGGACGGGAGGCACAGATACGCAGTATTTT
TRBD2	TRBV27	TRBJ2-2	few	CASSLRLADNTGELFF	TGTGCCAGCAGTTTAAGACTAGCGGATAACACCGGGGAGCTGTTTTTT
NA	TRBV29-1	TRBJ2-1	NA	CSVPRPGGNEQFF	TGCAGCGTCCCCAGGCCAGGGGGGAATGAGCAGTTCTTC
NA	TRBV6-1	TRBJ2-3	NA	CASSEIGGTQYF	TGTGCCAGCAGTGAAATCGGGGGTACGCAGTATTTT
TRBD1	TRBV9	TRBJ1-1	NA	CASSVTGGENTEAFF	TGTGCCAGCAGCGTAACAGGGGGCGAAAACACTGAAGCTTTCTTT
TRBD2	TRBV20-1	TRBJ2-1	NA	CSARGFTGGPDEQFF	TGCAGTGCTAGGGGTTTTACGGGAGGGCCCGATGAGCAGTTCTTC
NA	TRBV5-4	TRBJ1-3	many	CASSLASSGNTIYF	TGTGCCAGCAGCTTGGCGTCCTCTGGAAACACCATATATTTT
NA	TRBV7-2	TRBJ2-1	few	CASSSRDGPQFF	TGTGCCAGCAGCTCGCGGGACGGGCCCCAGTTCTTC
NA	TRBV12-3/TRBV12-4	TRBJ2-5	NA	CASTATGQETQYF	TGTGCCAGCACCGCGACAGGCCAAGAGACCCAGTACTTC
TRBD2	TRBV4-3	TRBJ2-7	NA	CASSQGLAGAREQYF	TGCGCCAGCAGCCAGGGGCTAGCGGGAGCGCGCGAGCAGTACTTC
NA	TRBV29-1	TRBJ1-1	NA	CSGGGWNTEAFF	TGCAGCGGGGGGGGGTGGAACACTGAAGCTTTCTTT
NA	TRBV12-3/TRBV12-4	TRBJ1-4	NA	CASSWGEKLFF	TGTGCCAGCAGCTGGGGGGAAAAACTGTTTTTT
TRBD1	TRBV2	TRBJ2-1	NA	CASSMTGVYNEQFF	TGTGCCAGCTCCATGACAGGGGTATACAATGAGCAGTTCTTC
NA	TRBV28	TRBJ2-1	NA	CASSPGHRGNEQFF	TGTGCCAGCAGCCCGGGACATCGAGGCAATGAGCAGTTCTTC
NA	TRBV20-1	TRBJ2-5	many	CSARDQQETQYF	TGCAGTGCTAGAGATCAGCAAGAGACCCAGTACTTC
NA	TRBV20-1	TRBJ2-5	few	CSAPTSARETQYF	TGCAGTGCACCGACTAGTGCAAGGGAGACCCAGTACTTC
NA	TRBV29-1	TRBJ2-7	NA	CSATAPVSNYEQYF	TGCAGCGCCACCGCCCCCGTCAGTAACTACGAGCAGTACTTC
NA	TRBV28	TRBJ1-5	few	CASSLPGNNQPQHF	TGTGCCAGCAGTTTACCGGGTAACAATCAGCCCCAGCATTTT
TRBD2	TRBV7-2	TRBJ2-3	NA	CASSLVSIQTSGITDTQYF	TGTGCCAGCAGCTTAGTCTCTATCCAGACTAGCGGGATAACAGATACGCAGTATTTT